The clone carrying this TCR beta chain was counted a few times. The Seattle patients joined while their infection was active and were tracked longitudinally afterward. This entry belongs to a study of blood T cell repertoires in COVID-19. About the study: The study drew acute and convalescent COVID-19 samples from the United States, Italy and Spain. T cells, B-cell-depleted T cells, or PBMCs provided the cDNA or gDNA that served as material.

Original processing methods: Estimation of nucleated cell counts was performed using reference gene primer amplification. TCRdb's table, derived via immunoSEQ multiplex PCR, lists solely in-frame clones and lacks some. Clone size and the V and J calls come from that table; the DNA yielded D and trimming. The data show approximately 530,000 clones, 70% to 90% seen once. CDR1 KGHSH and CDR2 LQKENI come from the germline V gene. CDR3 length equals 16 residues. Trimming pared 2 bases from V and 0 bases from J, leaving 10 bases between. The sequenced sample was peripheral blood. The receptor's source is a woman in her fifties or sixties with COVID-19, enrolled during active disease. This sequence joins TRBV18 and TRBJ1-4; D is possibly TRBD1 (5 bases). CDR3 in DNA: TGTGCCAGCTCACCAAGGGGTCGGGCAACTAATGAAAAACTGTTTTTT. This codes for CASSPRGRATNEKLFF.